What follows is one TCR beta chain and its context. Relative to its sample, this clonotype is medium-sized (0.01 to 0.1%). Its antigen remains unidentified. Qualities for individual bases were not recorded, and no much larger clone is one base off. These data come from a study of T cell repertoires in cytomegalovirus infection (dated by TCRdb to the late 2010s). Looking at the study overall: The HLA type of each donor mattered for the analysis, because public TCR beta signatures pointed to carriage of CMV infection along with the matching HLA type.

Results the study describes overall, beyond this receptor: In both this cohort and an independent roughly 400-donor cohort, the cumulative frequency of public TCR beta family members distinguished carriers of CMV infection plus the relevant HLA type. The ex vivo response was dominated by HLA-C-restricted CMV-specific TCR beta clonotypes, which also provided the single most frequent clonotype in two of eight donors.

As encoded in the germline V gene, CDR1 is SGHVS while CDR2 is FQNEAQ. V loses 4 bases at its end and J loses 1 base; junction bases beyond the gene matches: 3. From the cysteine through the phenylalanine, the CDR3 covers 14 amino acids. Solely the CDR3 DNA is kept, with 42 bases framed from the first base. The instrument given in TCRdb is Illumina HiSeq 1500. The raw public data were reprocessed by TCRdb itself: fastp quality trimming at Q25, MiXCR clonotype calling, in-frame beta chains only. Here each entry gathers all rows of one CDR3 protein and keeps the most common genes and DNA. Recorded for this sample are hundreds of thousands of distinct CDR3 sequences; approximately 24% of them occurred a single time. The ten largest make up approximately 8.2% of the sample.

The receptor comes from a human donor in good health (CMV status not recorded). Some clones in this sample may be carry-over from other donors' samples. The chain is encoded by TRBV7-8 joined to TRBJ1-1, with 7 junctional bases fitting TRBD1. The source material was CD8+ T cells from PBMCs. The CDR3 here reads CASSSGQPNTEAFF. The DNA sequence is given as TGTGCCAGCAGCTCGGGACAGCCGAACACTGAAGCTTTCTTT.